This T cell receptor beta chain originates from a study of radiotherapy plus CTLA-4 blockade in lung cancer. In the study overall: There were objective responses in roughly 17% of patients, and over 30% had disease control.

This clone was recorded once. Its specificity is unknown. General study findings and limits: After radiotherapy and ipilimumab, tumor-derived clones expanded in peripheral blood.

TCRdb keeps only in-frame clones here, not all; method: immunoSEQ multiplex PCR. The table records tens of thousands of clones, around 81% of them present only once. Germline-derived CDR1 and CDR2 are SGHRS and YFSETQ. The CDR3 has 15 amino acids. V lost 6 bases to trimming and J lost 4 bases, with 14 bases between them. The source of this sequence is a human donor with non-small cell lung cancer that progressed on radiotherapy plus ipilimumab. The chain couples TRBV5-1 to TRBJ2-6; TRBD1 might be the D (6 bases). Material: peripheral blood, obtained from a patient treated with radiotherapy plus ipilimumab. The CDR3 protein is CASTRDTLGANVLTF. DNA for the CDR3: TGCGCCAGCACCCGGGACACCTTAGGGGCCAACGTCCTGACTTTC. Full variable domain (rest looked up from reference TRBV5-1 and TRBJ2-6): KAGVTQTPRYLIKTRGQQVTLSCSPISGHRSVSWYQQTPGQGLQFLFEYFSETQRNKGNFPGRFSGRQFSNSRSEMNVSTLELGDSALYLCASTRDTLGANVLTFGAGSRLTVL.